The clone carrying this T cell receptor beta chain was detected only a few times. Its cognate antigen is unknown. The data are from a study of regulatory T cells in long-lasting Graves disease. Across the study: For a period under 3 months, newly diagnosed Graves' patients had taken antithyroid drugs. The study, taken as a whole, reports: Persistent disease was characterized by preferential usage of TRBV28, TRBJ1-2 and TRBJ2-5.

The TCR beta library used iRepertoire HTBI primers with Arm-PCR amplification of CDR3. Each CDR3 protein gets one entry after TCRdb re-called the multiplex PCR reads with MiXCR. The sample consists of 300,000 to 400,000 distinct CDR3 sequences, over 15% of them appearing once. Time point meaning: newly diagnosed GD, antithyroid drugs for less than 3 months. PBMC RNA was the source of the TCR library. CDR1 is SEHNR, CDR2 FQNEAQ, per germline (reference sequence). This CDR3 comprises 12 residues. V shed 7 bases and J shed 4 bases, with 9 bases lying between them. The data were also submitted as part of a second study, on T cells in Graves' hyperthyroidism and ophthalmopathy. That source adds: Absent ophthalmopathy progression within 18 months defined stable Graves' hyperthyroidism.

The origin of this receptor is a man aged 35 to 55 with Graves disease. This sample comprised peripheral blood mononuclear cells (PBMCs), obtained at new diagnosis, from a patient treated with antithyroid drugs. The V gene is TRBV7-9, the J gene TRBJ2-3; D gene unclear. CDR3 protein: CASTRRADTQYF. CDR3 nucleotides: TGTGCCAGCACCCGCCGGGCAGATACGCAGTATTTT.